Listed here are 4 T cell receptor beta chains from one sample, sequenced in a study of T cell responses to AZD1222 COVID-19 vaccine. Assay: immunoSEQ multiplex PCR; the TCRdb copy retains only in-frame clones and omits some. Of 100,000 to 150,000 clones in the sample, over 90% are singletons; the top ten hold roughly 5.6%. The specimen comprised peripheral blood, sampled on day 0 of AZD1222 vaccination. The origin of the receptors is an adult in good health.

The rearrangement links TRBV12-3 or TRBV12-4 to TRBJ2-3; D is uncertain. V was shortened by 5 bases and J by 4 bases, with 4 bases between the two germline ends. The CDR3 is 11 residues long. The CDR3 DNA follows: TGTGCCAGCAGTCCCGCAGATACGCAGTATTTT. Translating it yields CASSPADTQYF.

The chain joins TRBV30 to TRBJ1-1, with D possibly TRBD1 on 5 matching bases. Germline V gene lookup returns CDR1 GTSNPN and CDR2 SVGIG (reference sequence). The CDR3 totals 13 residues. Trimming took 2 bases from V and 1 from J, leaving 8 bases between them. DNA for the CDR3: TGTGCCTGGAGTATTGGGGGGAACACTGAAGCTTTCTTT. This translates into CAWSIGGNTEAFF.

The genes are TRBV9 and TRBJ2-2; 8 nucleotides line up with TRBD1. The germline CDR1 and CDR2 sequences are SGDLS and YYNGEE. Losses at the gene ends were 4 bases for V and 7 bases for J; bases not matched to a gene: 6. This CDR3 comprises 14 residues. CDR3 amino acids: CASSLLDRGGELFF. CDR3 DNA sequence: TGTGCCAGCAGCCTACTTGACAGGGGCGGGGAGCTGTTTTTT.

The rearrangement links TRBV7-9 to TRBJ1-1; 8 bases are shared with TRBD1. The V segment lost 3 bases and the J segment 0 bases; nucleotides outside the gene matches: 3. The CDR3 runs 15 residues. Germline values: CDR1 SEHNR, CDR2 FQNEAQ (reference sequence). The CDR3 DNA reads as TGTGCCAGCAGCTTTAGACAGGGGATGAACACTGAAGCTTTCTTT. Its translation: CASSFRQGMNTEAFF.